This passage covers 23 T cell receptor beta chains from one sample sequenced in a study of blood T cells in healthy people across ages. Alongside a J-beta primer mix, a sample-barcoded 5' primer served in a second PCR lasting about 7 to 12 cycles. TCRdb fed the 5' RACE reads into MiXCR, producing one record per CDR3 protein. The sample includes about 1.4 million distinct CDR3 sequences, approximately 59% of them seen just once. The sequenced sample was blood. These receptors were collected from a man aged 18 to 29 in good health.

J is TRBJ1-4 and V is TRBV10-2; D is ambiguous. Germline V lookup: CDR1 WSHSY, CDR2 SAAADI. Trimming removed 10 bases at V and 4 bases at J, with 13 bases between. The CDR3 contains 13 residues. CDR3 sequence (DNA): TGCGCCAACAGCGAGTCTGTTAATGAAAAACTGTTTTTT. Its protein is CANSESVNEKLFF.

The chain uses TRBV9 and TRBJ2-1, with a possible D match to TRBD2 (6 bases). Germline assignment: CDR1 SGDLS and CDR2 YYNGEE. This CDR3 contains 13 residues. Deletions cut 1 base from V and 10 bases from J, with 12 bases between. Here the CDR3 reads CASSVYGAGEQFF. DNA of the CDR3: TGTGCCAGCAGCGTATACGGGGCGGGAGAGCAGTTCTTC.

This clonotype was seen more than once but under ten times. The chain uses TRBV4-1 and TRBJ2-7; D is possibly TRBD2 (5 bases). The CDR3 length is 14 residues. Germline V gene sequence: CDR1 MGHRA, CDR2 YSYEKL. Trimming removed 4 bases from V and 2 bases from J, with 12 bases in between. CDR3 amino acids: CASSPEGKAYEQYF. As DNA, the CDR3 is TGCGCCAGCAGCCCCGAGGGTAAGGCCTACGAGCAGTACTTC.

This clonotype was detected only a few times. The chain joins TRBV20-1 to TRBJ2-7; D remains ambiguous. V was clipped by 3 bases and J by 7 bases, with 13 bases between them. CDR3 length: 12 amino acids. CDR1 and CDR2 (germline): DFQATT, SNEGSKA (reference sequence). CDR3 loop: CSASPLVGEQYF. The CDR3, as DNA: TGCAGTGCTAGTCCCCTTGTAGGTGAGCAGTACTTC.

This clonotype occurred a few times. The chain is built from TRBV4-2 and TRBJ2-1; D uncertain. Trimming removed 2 bases at V and 0 bases at J, with 8 bases between. This CDR3 region has 15 residues. CDR1 is LGHNA, CDR2 YNFKEQ, per germline. CDR3 region: CASSQTEFSYNEQFF. CDR3 DNA: TGTGCCAGCAGCCAAACGGAGTTCTCCTACAATGAGCAGTTCTTC.

The chain recombines TRBV10-2 with TRBJ2-7, with D hard to call. Matching the DNA end better, TRBJ2-4 makes the J call doubtful. This CDR3 is built from 16 residues. The V gene's germline CDR1 is WSHSY and CDR2 SAAADI. The CDR3 protein is CASSESSKIAKNIQYF. As DNA, the CDR3 is TGCGCCAGCAGTGAGTCCAGTAAAATAGCCAAAAACATTCAGTACTTC.

The chain combines TRBV5-4 with TRBJ2-7; the D is unclear. V was clipped by 4 bases and J by 2 bases, with 10 bases between them. Germline assignment: CDR1 SGHNT and CDR2 YYREEE (reference sequence). This CDR3 has 13 amino acids. Here the CDR3 reads CASSPKGTYEQYF. The CDR3 DNA reads TGTGCCAGCAGCCCCAAAGGGACCTACGAGCAGTACTTC. The entire variable domain, with the rest obtained from reference TRBV5-4 and TRBJ2-7, is as follows: ETGVTQSPTHLIKTRGQQVTLRCSSQSGHNTVSWYQQALGQGPQFIFQYYREEENGRGNFPPRFSGLQFPNYSSELNVNALELDDSALYLCASSPKGTYEQYFGPGTRLTVT.

This clonotype was detected a few times. This chain uses TRBV4-3 with TRBJ2-7; D perhaps matches TRBD2 (5 bases). TRBJ2-5 explains the end of the DNA better; the J call may be wrong. Germline V gene sequence: CDR1 LGHNA, CDR2 YSLEER. This CDR3 contains 17 residues. The CDR3 region is CASSQDRSIEGKETQYF. CDR3 nucleotide sequence: TGCGCCAGCAGCCAAGATCGATCTATCGAGGGTAAAGAGACCCAGTACTTC.

The genes are TRBV6-2 or TRBV6-3 and TRBJ2-3, with TRBD2 matching over 8 bases. V trimming: 11 bases; J trimming: 9 bases; junction bases outside the gene matches: 7. Germline V gene data show CDR1 as MNHEY and CDR2 as SVGEGT. CDR3 length equals 11 residues. CDR3: CAGGERETQYF. In nucleotides, the CDR3 is TGTGCCGGAGGGGAGCGGGAGACGCAGTATTTT.

This sequence joins TRBV29-1 and TRBJ2-3; TRBD1 matches at 7 bases. The CDR3 consists of 12 residues. Trimming at V came to 3 bases and at J to 11 bases, leaving 8 bases not matched to a gene. CDR1 SQVTM and CDR2 ANQGSEA come from the germline V gene. Here the CDR3 reads CSVETVGQKQYF. The CDR3 DNA follows: TGCAGCGTTGAGACCGTGGGACAGAAGCAGTATTTT.

The V call is TRBV28, the J call TRBJ2-4; D remains ambiguous. The DNA end is more similar to TRBJ2-5, so the J call may be wrong. Germline loops: CDR1 MDHEN, CDR2 SYDVKM. The CDR3 runs 13 residues. This CDR3 is CASTPVAPETQYF. Here the CDR3 DNA reads TGTGCCAGCACTCCTGTGGCTCCGGAGACCCAGTACTTC.

This chain connects TRBV4-2 to TRBJ2-2, with TRBD1 identical over 8 bases. Trimming removed 4 bases from V and 3 bases from J; junction bases left unmatched: 13. The CDR3 is 18 residues long. Germline V gene lookup returns CDR1 LGHNA and CDR2 YNFKEQ. CDR3 coding DNA: TGTGCCAGCAGCCTAAAACTGCTGCCGACAGGGGACACCGGGGAGCTGTTTTTT. Encoded protein: CASSLKLLPTGDTGELFF.

This chain connects TRBV7-6 to TRBJ1-1; D remains ambiguous. Germline V CDR1 and CDR2: SGHVS, FNYEAQ. The length of the CDR3 is 15 residues. With 4 bases removed from V and 3 bases from J, the gap between germline ends came to 15 bases. CDR3 region: CASSSEFGRDTEAFF. The CDR3 DNA sequence: TGTGCCAGCAGCTCCGAGTTTGGGCGCGACACTGAAGCTTTCTTT.

With regard to this clonotype: Its ends do not fully match the called genes, so a read error is possible. The chain links TRBV18 to TRBJ2-5; D is ambiguous. There are 12 residues in the CDR3. Germline V gene data show CDR1 as KGHSH and CDR2 as LQKENI. The CDR3 loop is CASSLKEETQYF. The DNA for the CDR3 is TGCGCCAGCAGTTTGAAAGAAGAGACCCAGTACTTC.

This chain uses TRBV30 with TRBJ1-5, with 10 nucleotides matching TRBD1. The CDR3 contains 14 residues. Trimming removed 6 bases from V and 7 bases from J; junction bases left unmatched: 9. Per the germline V gene, CDR1 is GTSNPN and CDR2 is SVGIG (reference sequence). Here the CDR3 reads CACKTGTGDQPQHF. CDR3 bases: TGTGCCTGCAAAACCGGGACAGGGGACCAGCCCCAGCATTTT.

This chain connects TRBV6-5 to TRBJ1-2; D not resolved. CDR1 and CDR2 from the germline V gene are MNHEY and SVGAGI. This CDR3 has 12 residues. V was pared by 6 bases and J by 6 bases, with 11 bases between. CDR3: CASSNTVDGYTF. In DNA, the CDR3 is TGTGCCAGCAGCAACACAGTGGATGGCTACACCTTC.

There are a few counts of this clonotype. The chain employs TRBV4-1 and TRBJ2-4; D is undetermined. Germline V lookup: CDR1 MGHRA, CDR2 YSYEKL. Trimming removed 1 base at V and 0 bases at J, with 10 bases between. The CDR3 is made up of 16 amino acids. Here the CDR3 reads CASSQGPDRAKNIQYF. The CDR3 DNA reads as TGCGCCAGCAGCCAAGGCCCGGACCGAGCCAAAAACATTCAGTACTTC.

This clonotype was seen a handful of times. V gene TRBV2 combines with J gene TRBJ2-4, with D possibly called TRBD1 or TRBD2 (6 bases each). The CDR3 extends over 14 amino acids. Germline assignment: CDR1 SNHLY and CDR2 FYNNEI. The ends were cut back, 6 bases at V and 0 bases at J, with 9 bases in the middle. The CDR3 sequence is CASREGGAKNIQYF. The CDR3 nucleotides read TGTGCCAGCAGGGAGGGGGGAGCCAAAAACATTCAGTACTTC.

The V gene is TRBV7-2, the J gene TRBJ1-5; unclear D gene. The CDR3 contains 14 residues. CDR1 SGHTA and CDR2 FQGNSA come from the germline V gene. Trimming cost V 5 bases and J 2 bases, with 10 bases left between them. CDR3 DNA: TGTGCCAGCAGCACCGCCCTAGGCAATCAGCCCCAGCATTTT. It translates to CASSTALGNQPQHF.

This chain joins TRBV27 and TRBJ1-5, with D unclear. CDR3 length equals 14 residues. Germline V gene sequence: CDR1 MNHEY, CDR2 SMNVEV (reference sequence). Between the trimmed V and J ends, which lost 1 base and 9 bases, there was a span of 13 bases. DNA for the CDR3: TGTGCCAGCAGTTTATTTTCGAACTATCGGCCCCAGCATTTT. Translated, it gives CASSLFSNYRPQHF.

The rearrangement joins TRBV6-5 to TRBJ2-7, with D tentatively TRBD1 or TRBD2 (5 bases each). Trimming took off 10 bases at V and 3 bases at J, with 13 bases between the two ends. Germline lookup yields CDR1 MNHEY and CDR2 SVGAGI. The CDR3 runs 12 residues. The CDR3 reads CATRDAYYEQYF. CDR3 nucleotides: TGTGCCACCCGGGACGCCTACTACGAGCAGTACTTC.

The chain joins TRBV10-1 to TRBJ2-4; D unresolved. The DNA end is more similar to TRBJ2-7, so the J call may be wrong. The CDR3 totals 15 residues. Germline lookup yields CDR1 WNHNN and CDR2 SYGVQD (reference sequence). In DNA form, the CDR3 reads TGCGCCAGCAGTGAGGCCGGGCTCCCACCCTACGAGCAGTACTTC. Residues: CASSEAGLPPYEQYF.

In its sample, this clonotype was seen once. The gene calls are TRBV27 and TRBJ2-1, with TRBD2 matching 8 bases. Per germline, CDR1 MNHEY and CDR2 SMNVEV (reference sequence). The CDR3 has 14 amino acids. Losses at the gene ends were 8 bases for V and 9 bases for J; bases not matched to a gene: 12. CDR3 sequence reads: CASGSGTRVSEQFF. CDR3 bases: TGTGCCAGCGGATCCGGGACTAGGGTGAGTGAGCAGTTCTTC.